Presented here are 25 T cell receptor beta chains from one specimen sequenced in a study of T cell responses to AZD1222 COVID-19 vaccine. TCRdb's copy holds only in-frame clones and misses some; the assay was immunoSEQ multiplex PCR. Among roughly 200,000 clones listed, roughly 90% were seen once. The sequenced sample was peripheral blood, obtained 28 days after the second AZD1222 dose. The receptors were sampled from an adult who received the AZD1222 COVID-19 vaccine.

This chain joins TRBV7-9 and TRBJ1-1; D call uncertain. Trimming shortened V by 2 bases and J by 5 bases, and 12 bases separated the two germline ends. CDR1 and CDR2 (germline): SEHNR, FQNEAQ (reference sequence). The CDR3 extends over 14 amino acids. CDR3 protein: CASSLTGMGTEAFF. DNA for the CDR3: TGTGCCAGCAGCTTAACGGGGATGGGGACTGAAGCTTTCTTT.

This chain joins TRBV4-2 and TRBJ1-5; D gene uncertain. Trimming left V 0 bases short and J 1 base short, with 10 bases between. In germline, CDR1 is LGHNA, CDR2 YNFKEQ. The CDR3 has 16 amino acids. CDR3 in DNA: TGTGCCAGCAGCCAAGATGGGTTCCCAAGCAATCAGCCCCAGCATTTT. Translated: CASSQDGFPSNQPQHF.

The chain employs TRBV27 and TRBJ2-7; D is tentatively TRBD1 or TRBD2 (6 bases each). Trimming removed 5 bases from V and 7 bases from J, with 21 bases in between. The CDR3 totals 15 residues. The V gene's germline CDR1 is MNHEY and CDR2 SMNVEV (reference sequence). CDR3 bases: TGTGCCAGCAGTCTTAAGGGGGGAACGGGTCAGGAGCAGTACTTC. Translation: CASSLKGGTGQEQYF.

The chain has TRBV12-5 and TRBJ2-1, with TRBD1 matching over 7 bases. The germline CDR1 and CDR2 sequences are LGHNT and FRNRAP. The CDR3 is made up of 18 amino acids. The ends lost 0 bases at V and 5 bases at J; junction bases unmatched: 13. As DNA, the CDR3 is TGTGCTAGTGGTTTGGTAATCCAGGGGGAGCTTGGCGACAATGAGCAGTTCTTC. It specifies CASGLVIQGELGDNEQFF.

The CDR3: CASGPTRYNEQFF. The CDR3 nucleotides read TGTGCCAGTGGCCCGACTCGGTACAATGAGCAGTTCTTC. This chain uses TRBV19 with TRBJ2-1; D remains ambiguous. Germline V gives CDR1 LNHDA, CDR2 SQIVND (reference sequence). Deletions cut 8 bases from V and 4 bases from J, with 12 bases between. The CDR3 has 13 amino acids.

This clone came up a few times. The V and J genes are TRBV7-8 and TRBJ2-5; D is unresolved. Germline CDR1 is SGHVS and CDR2 is FQNEAQ. This CDR3 has 13 residues. Trimming pared 4 bases from V and 3 bases from J, leaving 9 bases between. The CDR3 DNA follows: TGTGCCAGCAGCTGGCCCATGGAAGAGACCCAGTACTTC. This encodes CASSWPMEETQYF.

The chain has TRBV5-5 and TRBJ2-1; 8 nucleotides align to TRBD1. J gave up 1 base and V 4 bases, and 10 bases lay outside the gene matches. The CDR3 loop spans 17 amino acids. Germline CDR1 is SGHKS and CDR2 is YYEKEE (reference sequence). This CDR3 is CASSPGFRDRSYNEQFF. CDR3 nucleotide sequence: TGTGCCAGCAGCCCGGGGTTCCGGGACAGGTCCTACAATGAGCAGTTCTTC.

The genes are TRBV30 and TRBJ1-3; no firm D call. CDR3 length: 12 amino acids. V was clipped by 5 bases and J by 7 bases, with 12 bases between them. Germline CDR1 is GTSNPN and CDR2 is SVGIG (reference sequence). Written as DNA, the CDR3 is TGTGCCTGGGGGGTCCTTCTTAACACCATATATTTT. This translates into CAWGVLLNTIYF.

The J gene is TRBJ2-3, the V gene TRBV11-3; D gene ambiguous. This CDR3 region has 14 residues. The germline gives CDR1 SGHNT, CDR2 YENEEA. V was cut by 5 bases and J by 2 bases, with 11 bases left in between. This chain's CDR3 is CASSVGRDTDTQYF. In DNA form, the CDR3 reads TGTGCCAGCAGCGTCGGGCGAGACACAGATACGCAGTATTTT.

This clone was observed a few times. The chain carries TRBV5-1 and TRBJ2-7, with 8 bases matching TRBD2. V gave up 1 base and J gave up 0 bases; unmatched junction bases: 12. This CDR3 is built from 18 residues. Germline CDR1 and CDR2: SGHRS and YFSETQ. The CDR3 is CASSLFPAVAGGSYEQYF. CDR3 DNA: TGCGCCAGCAGCTTGTTCCCAGCTGTGGCGGGAGGCTCCTACGAGCAGTACTTC.

DNA for the CDR3: TGCGCCAGCAGCCAGACTGAAGAGACCCAGTACTTC. It is translated as CASSQTEETQYF. This chain links TRBV5-1 with TRBJ2-5, with unresolved D. V was cut by 4 bases and J by 3 bases, with 7 bases left in between. The CDR3 contains 12 residues. Per germline, CDR1 SGHRS and CDR2 YFSETQ.

The V gene is TRBV5-1, the J gene TRBJ2-1, with 10 bases lining up with TRBD2. CDR3 length equals 14 residues. V was clipped by 2 bases and J by 5 bases; unmatched bases: 1. Germline V gene lookup returns CDR1 SGHRS and CDR2 YFSETQ. The CDR3 spells CASSFGLADNEQFF. The CDR3 DNA reads as TGCGCCAGCAGCTTCGGACTAGCGGACAATGAGCAGTTCTTC.

The chain carries TRBV6-4 and TRBJ2-3; perhaps TRBD1 as D (5 bases). CDR1 and CDR2 (germline): MRHNA, SNTAGT. Trimming removed 0 bases at V and 5 bases at J, with 9 bases between. This CDR3 has 14 residues. The chain's CDR3 is CASSDSNQGDTQYF. The CDR3 coding sequence is TGTGCCAGCAGTGACTCGAATCAGGGAGATACGCAGTATTTT.

The rearrangement links TRBV9 to TRBJ2-3; tentative D call: TRBD2 (6 bases). Between the trimmed V and J ends, which lost 3 bases and 6 bases, there was a span of 14 bases. Germline values: CDR1 SGDLS, CDR2 YYNGEE. This CDR3 is 14 amino acids long. CDR3 residues: CASSDTPGLDTQYF. The DNA of the CDR3 is TGTGCCAGCAGCGATACACCGGGACTGGATACGCAGTATTTT. Full variable domain (remainder filled in from reference TRBV9 and TRBJ2-3): DSGVTQTPKHLITATGQRVTLRCSPRSGDLSVYWYQQSLDQGLQFLIQYYNGEERAKGNILERFSAQQFPDLHSELNLSSLELGDSALYFCASSDTPGLDTQYFGPGTRLTVL.

The rearrangement links TRBV4-2 to TRBJ1-2; TRBD1 is a possible D gene (6 bases). This CDR3 is 18 amino acids long. Between the trimmed V and J ends, which lost 3 bases and 0 bases, there was a span of 20 bases. Germline lookup yields CDR1 LGHNA and CDR2 YNFKEQ. The CDR3 sequence is CASSQARGGALTNYGYTF. CDR3 coding DNA: TGTGCCAGCAGCCAGGCTCGAGGGGGGGCCCTTACTAACTATGGCTACACCTTC.

V is TRBV18 and J is TRBJ1-1, with D possibly matching TRBD1 (5 bases). CDR1 and CDR2 from the germline V gene are KGHSH and LQKENI. Between the trimmed V and J ends, which lost 3 bases and 3 bases, there was a span of 8 bases. This CDR3 has 13 residues. The CDR3 bases are TGTGCCAGCTCACCTCGGGGCTACACTGAAGCTTTCTTT. Its protein product is CASSPRGYTEAFF.

This chain links TRBV4-1 with TRBJ1-5; D gene uncertain. CDR1 and CDR2 from the germline V gene are MGHRA and YSYEKL. Trimming cost V 0 bases and J 5 bases, with 5 bases left between them. CDR3 size: 13 residues. In DNA form, the CDR3 reads TGCGCCAGCAGCCAAGAGTCCGATCAGCCCCAGCATTTT. It is translated as CASSQESDQPQHF.

V usage is TRBV19 and J usage is TRBJ1-1; D is unresolved. The V end lost 1 base, the J end lost 5 bases, and 11 bases lay between the germline ends. The CDR3 extends over 14 amino acids. In germline, CDR1 is LNHDA, CDR2 SQIVND (reference sequence). The CDR3: CASSIVIGPTEAFF. The CDR3 region has the DNA TGTGCCAGTAGTATAGTTATCGGGCCGACTGAAGCTTTCTTT.

The chain employs TRBV13 and TRBJ2-2; D not certain. The CDR3 covers 17 residues. Germline lookup yields CDR1 PRHDT and CDR2 FYEKMQ (reference sequence). V was shortened by 0 bases and J by 8 bases, with 19 bases between the two germline ends. CDR3 coding DNA: TGTGCCAGCAGCTTAGGGCCAGTGGGCTCCTCGTTGGGGGAGCTGTTTTTT. This sequence encodes CASSLGPVGSSLGELFF.

The table lists this clone with a count of one. The rearrangement joins TRBV5-6 to TRBJ1-2; D unresolved. The germline V and J ends were trimmed by 4 bases and 7 bases, with 8 bases remaining between them. Germline CDR1 and CDR2: SGHDT and YYEEEE. The length of the CDR3 is 11 residues. The CDR3 sequence is CASSPYGGYTF. The CDR3 region has the DNA TGTGCCAGCAGCCCGTACGGTGGCTACACCTTC.

This clone was found once. The V gene is TRBV28, the J gene TRBJ1-2; the match to TRBD1 covers 8 bases. CDR1 and CDR2 from the germline V gene are MDHEN and SYDVKM. V shed 5 bases, J shed 7 bases, and the junction held 12 bases outside the gene matches. This CDR3 comprises 15 residues. This chain's CDR3 is CASSLRAGGAGGYTF. CDR3 sequence (DNA): TGTGCCAGCAGTCTACGAGCAGGGGGCGCGGGTGGCTACACCTTC.

V gene TRBV2 combines with J gene TRBJ2-2; TRBD1 might be the D (5 bases). Trimming took 6 bases from V and 0 from J, leaving 11 bases between them. There are 15 residues in the CDR3. The germline gives CDR1 SNHLY, CDR2 FYNNEI. The CDR3 sequence: CASRRTPANTGELFF. The CDR3 coding sequence is TGTGCCAGCAGGCGGACACCCGCGAACACCGGGGAGCTGTTTTTT.

CDR3 in DNA: TGTGCCAGCAGCCCGGACAGTTGGAACACTGAAGCTTTCTTT. Translating it yields CASSPDSWNTEAFF. The V and J genes are TRBV5-4 and TRBJ1-1; D is possibly TRBD1 (6 bases). The CDR3 contains 14 residues. Germline V gene data show CDR1 as SGHNT and CDR2 as YYREEE (reference sequence). Deletions cut 4 bases from V and 1 base from J, with 11 bases between.

This clone was recorded only once. This chain uses TRBV11-2 with TRBJ1-1, with D hard to call. From germline, CDR1 is SGHAT and CDR2 FQNNGV. The V end was cut by 3 bases, the J end by 10 bases, with 21 bases between. The CDR3 loop spans 15 amino acids. For the CDR3, the DNA is TGTGCCAGCAGCTTTTCTACTTCTTTGCGGAGGATAGCTTTCTTT. Its translation: CASSFSTSLRRIAFF. Full variable domain (rest looked up from reference TRBV11-2 and TRBJ1-1): EAGVAQSPRYKIIEKRQSVAFWCNPISGHATLYWYQQILGQGPKLLIQFQNNGVVDDSQLPKDRFSAERLKGVDSTLKIQPAKLEDSAVYLCASSFSTSLRRIAFFGQGTRLTVV.

The rearrangement uses TRBV18 and TRBJ1-4; D is uncertain. The CDR3 is 14 amino acids. Germline V CDR1 and CDR2: KGHSH, LQKENI. Trimming removed 4 bases at V and 6 bases at J, with 12 bases between. The CDR3, as DNA: TGTGCCAGCTCACACGGGTCCCGGGATGAAAAACTGTTTTTT. Translated: CASSHGSRDEKLFF.